This T cell receptor beta chain was sequenced in a study of cytomegalovirus exposure and HLA in healthy donors (dated by TCRdb to the late 2010s). About the full investigation: According to an earlier analysis of 587 of the donors, about 179 million T cells yielded 95 million to 140 million unique TCR beta sequences and roughly 280 Gb of sequence data. The study aimed to test whether signatures of past pathogen exposure could be identified by cataloging public T cell receptors. HLA typing included class I and class II loci at four-digit resolution. The study used immunosequencing to profile the T cell repertoires of more than 650 subjects and linked those repertoires to cytomegalovirus serostatus. Among 398 genotyped donors of the cohort, an average of approximately 250,000 unique TCR beta nucleotide sequences were sequenced per donor, about a sixth of them non-productive. In addition to the first cohort of 666 subjects, a separate validation cohort of approximately 120 different subjects was used. To study patterns of TCR occurrence, a later analysis re-analyzed previously published TCR beta repertoires from 550 to 800 donors and added high-resolution HLA genotyping. A few DR-DQ haplotypes were handled as single units for association and clustering because linkage in the cohort was strong. Every discovery cohort repertoire had been produced on one sequencing platform. Typing coverage varied by locus: about 629-630 donors for A, B, C, DRB1 and DQB1; approximately 520 for DQA1; around 570 for DPA1; some 470 for DPB1. Rather than drawing on any new phenotypic data, the later analysis identified candidate immune exposures from TCR beta sequences and the way those sequences occurred across donors. Donor age, sex, ethnicity and CMV serostatus were collected together with the repertoire data. A later genetic analysis took genome-wide SNP genotypes for about 65% of the roughly 670 donors and used that subset as a discovery cohort. High-throughput TCR immunosequencing, statistical association of individual TCRs with disease status, and machine learning were combined to predict cytomegalovirus infection status. Of the roughly 420 genotyped donors, 75% to 85% were placed in the genetic ancestry cluster associated with self-reported Caucasian donors. An earlier analysis of 587 of the donors applied high-throughput TCR beta sequencing to assess whether each TCR beta V gene segment acted as functional or pseudogenic. Roughly 300 gigabases of sequencing data and around 87 million unique TCR sequences were included in an early release covering several hundred HLA-typed donors.

With regard to this clone: This receptor's antigen is unknown. No quality values exist for individual bases; no much larger clone is one base distant.

The method was the immunoSEQ multiplex PCR assay. For the multiplex PCR, a mixture combining 60 forward primers for TCR Vbeta segments and 13 reverse primers for TCR Jbeta segments was used. Amplification of the CDR3 region of rearranged TCR beta genes was performed with a multiplex PCR assay on genomic DNA. The amplified TCR beta libraries were sequenced on the Illumina HiSeq System as 87-base-pair reads. The published analysis was carried out like this. A later analysis tallied tens of millions of unique TCR beta chains across the 600 to 700 repertoires, and some 10 million of those chains were shared by two or more donors. To remove PCR and sequencing errors, raw reads were error-corrected and collapsed into unique sequences using a nearest-neighbor algorithm that merged closely related sequences. CDR3 sequences were aligned to IMGT reference sequences to assign V, D and J gene segments. For a sequence to be retained, at least a six-nucleotide match to both a V gene segment and a J gene segment was required. A rearrangement was called productive if the CDR3 had no stop codons and remained in frame with V and J, and every other rearrangement was called non-productive. Following IMGT convention, CDR3 was defined as the stretch from the second conserved V-encoded cysteine up to the conserved J-encoded phenylalanine. The earlier analysis of some 550 of the donors excluded any sequence lacking an unambiguous match to a single V gene segment. An earlier analysis of 500 to 600 of the donors classified V segments as functional when productive rearrangements were above 56.7% and as segregating when the standard deviation between donors was above 5%. A statistical classification framework was built for diagnosing cytomegalovirus status from the catalog of TCR beta chain sequences. A later analysis assigned V and J genes by comparing TCR nucleotide sequences with IMGT/GENE-DB human TR gene sequences. The TCRdist pipeline was used in a later analysis to assign CDR3 sequences and most-parsimonious VDJ recombination scenarios. In a later analysis, each TCR beta chain was defined by its CDR3 amino acid sequence together with its V-gene family, and reads without a unique V-gene family were excluded. A later analysis removed roughly 590 highly shared, low-generation-probability nucleotide sequences to deal with suspected cross-contamination and a sequencing artifact. In a later analysis, a clonal expansion index was calculated for each public chain from normalized within-repertoire ranks of inferred template counts. Generation probabilities in a later analysis came from a VDJ recombination model fitted to out-of-frame rearrangements, and those results were checked against IGoR. Hypergeometric tests were used in a later analysis to score TCR-TCR, TCR-HLA and TCR-CMV co-occurrence, with a repertoire-size bias correction applied to the TCR pairs. In a later analysis, false discovery rates were estimated by permuting HLA or CMV assignments 20 times. In a later analysis, co-occurring TCRs were grouped using DBSCAN, with TCRdist sequence similarity added in when clustering inside HLA-allele-positive subsets. Co-occurrence clustering excluded repertoires with fewer than 30,000 or more than 120,000 public chains, plus five with anomalous nucleotide sharing. TCRdb stores this immuneACCESS table with in-frame sequences only. Part of the clones is absent; in the studies checked, under half of the shortfall reflects unresolved V genes, and no reason is known for the rest. V and J calls and clone size are given by that table; D and trimming were obtained from the DNA. Counted in this sample were about 95,000 clones; roughly 82% of them appeared once. In total, the top ten clones hold about 3.4% of the sample.

General study outcomes and caveats: When HLA alleles, especially DR and DQ, strongly co-occurred, TCR associations were difficult to assign to individual alleles. Presence/absence analyses assumed roughly uniform sequencing depth across donors, an assumption that may not hold. In the study, approximately 160 TCR beta chains were listed as associated with cytomegalovirus. A cluster of highly shared sequence variants was judged likely to be a technical artifact of the sequencing pipeline. A few of the identified cytomegalovirus-associated TCR beta chains were confirmed in vitro to be specific for cytomegalovirus antigens. This cohort had only TCR beta chains sequenced, and the lack of alpha or paired-chain data limited which features could be detected. Correlated functional status among segregating V segments might be attributable to linkage disequilibrium, but an unknown experimental factor could not be ruled out. In a later analysis, several top co-occurrence clusters were reported to appear linked to parvovirus B19, influenza, CMV and Epstein-Barr virus. Compared with equally common non-associated chains, HLA-associated TCR beta chains in a later analysis were more clonally expanded and had lower generation probabilities. In a later analysis, most CMV-associated TCR beta chains were found to appear HLA-restricted, with HLA associations seemingly driven largely by CMV exposure. A further reported finding was that TCR beta sequences accurately predicted the HLA-A and HLA-B alleles for most subjects in the first cohort. In a later genetic analysis, a missense DCLRE1C variant was associated with V-gene and J-gene trimming of TCR beta chains, and the association was replicated in an independent cohort. Because the 87-base-pair reads could not distinguish some IMGT-functional V segments, including TRBV6-2 and TRBV6-3, those segments were excluded. The authors suggested that the approach could potentially be generalized to other disease states and immunological phenotypes. At a false discovery rate of 0.05, a later analysis linked 16,951 TCR beta sequences to specific HLA alleles. In both the original and validation cohorts, the classifier was reported to diagnose cytomegalovirus status with high specificity and sensitivity. An earlier analysis of approximately 500 of the donors showed that most TCR beta V segments appeared in productive rearrangements either about 90% or about 30% of the time, which broadly matched IMGT annotations. The earlier analysis of 587 of the donors excluded roughly 17 rarely observed V segments, including chromosome 9 orphons, because counts were too low. Immune exposure information for the cohort was limited to CMV serostatus. Because HLA typing was unavailable for some donors at each locus, only the typed subset was used in association tests. Most TCR sequences were observed very rarely across donors, whereas some public TCRs were present in many individuals. In a later genetic analysis, fewer N-insertions in productive TCRs were reported among donors in an Asian-associated ancestry cluster than the approximately 670-donor mean. According to a later analysis, TCR association rates differed among HLA loci, with DRB1 alleles showing the most associated TCRs and HLA-C alleles showing the fewest.

The trim is 9 bases for V and 2 bases for J, with a gap of 23 bases between the germline ends. Spanning cysteine to phenylalanine, the CDR3 consists of 17 amino acids. Only CDR3 DNA is held: 51 bases, read in frame from base 1. CDR1 MGHDK and CDR2 SYGVNS are derived from the germline V gene. The cohort comprised some 680 healthy bone marrow donors. Cohort members were all nominally healthy when sampled, although unrecorded immune exposures were likely present. The donor tested CMV seropositive and was one of the 289 seropositive cohort members. Every donor gave a peripheral blood sample, and the peripheral blood mononuclear cells from that sample were used for TCR beta sequencing. The Qiagen DNeasy Blood Extraction Kit was used to extract genomic DNA from the blood cell samples.

The sequenced sample was PBMCs. The TCR originated in a man aged 25-45 years in good health and CMV-seropositive. The chain joins TRBV25-1 to TRBJ1-5, with the D gene too uncertain to name. This receptor has the CDR3 CARERREAVGGNQPQHF. The DNA reads TGTGCCAGAGAAAGGCGGGAGGCAGTTGGGGGCAATCAGCCCCAGCATTTT.